The present entry profiles one T cell receptor beta chain with its context. TCRdb reprocessed the 5' RACE reads; each CDR3 protein has one entry and no DNA is given. The sample includes hundreds of thousands of distinct CDR3 sequences. The data were taken from a study of T cells expressing NK-cell markers. The CDR3 contains 20 residues. Germline loops: CDR1 KGHDR, CDR2 SFDVKD. The chain recombines TRBV24-1 with TRBJ2-6. This receptor was identified in a woman between 18 and 70 years old in good health. Sequencing input: blood T cells: a sorted CD56 or NKG2C T cell subset, CD4+ or CD8+ T cells, or bulk PBMC T cells (not recorded which). The CDR3 protein is CATSGYLAADASSGANVLTF.